Listed here are 24 T cell receptor beta chains from one sample, sequenced in a study of stem cell transplantation in POMP-related autoinflammatory disease. Sequencing used immunoSEQ multiplex PCR; TCRdb keeps in-frame clones, though not all of them. This table has some 4,900 clones, around 90% appearing once. Sequencing was performed on CD8+ T cells from PBMCs, taken after stem cell transplantation. The receptors were gathered from a human patient with POMP-related autoinflammation and immune dysregulation (PRAID). The graft donor may account for some of the T cells.

This sequence joins TRBV5-4 and TRBJ2-1; 8 bases line up with TRBD1. This CDR3 has 15 amino acids. The germline gives CDR1 SGHNT, CDR2 YYREEE (reference sequence). J gave up 1 base and V 3 bases, and 3 bases lay outside the gene matches. The CDR3 loop reads CASSSGDRSYNEQFF. The CDR3 coding sequence is TGTGCCAGCAGCTCCGGGGACAGGTCCTACAATGAGCAGTTCTTC.

This chain uses TRBV7-2 with TRBJ2-1; D unresolved. Looked up from germline, CDR1 is SGHTA and CDR2 is FQGNSA. Trimming pared 3 bases from V and 1 base from J, leaving 10 bases between. This CDR3 spans 15 amino acids. The chain's CDR3 is CASSFTPPSYNEQFF. CDR3 DNA sequence: TGTGCCAGCAGCTTTACTCCACCTTCCTACAATGAGCAGTTCTTC. Full variable domain (outside the CDR3, taken from reference TRBV7-2 and TRBJ2-1): GAGVSQSPSNKVTEKGKDVELRCDPISGHTALYWYRQSLGQGLEFLIYFQGNSAPDKSGLPSDRFSAERTGGSVSTLTIQRTQQEDSAVYLCASSFTPPSYNEQFFGPGTRLTVL.

The chain uses TRBV19 and TRBJ2-1; no reliable D call. The CDR3 extends over 13 amino acids. CDR1 and CDR2 from the germline V gene are LNHDA and SQIVND (reference sequence). The V gene lost 5 bases and the J gene lost 1 base, with 6 bases spanning the gap. In DNA, the CDR3 is TGTGCCAGTAGTTTCGGATCCTACAATGAGCAGTTCTTC. This sequence encodes CASSFGSYNEQFF.

The chain joins TRBV18 to TRBJ2-1; tentative D call: TRBD2 (6 bases). CDR3 length: 16 residues. The germline V gene encodes CDR1 KGHSH and CDR2 LQKENI. V was pared by 2 bases and J by 2 bases, with 13 bases between. The CDR3 bases are TGTGCCAGCTCACCATTTCTAGCGCCGCCCTACAATGAGCAGTTCTTC. Protein sequence: CASSPFLAPPYNEQFF.

The genes are TRBV7-9 and TRBJ2-1, with D perhaps given as TRBD1 or TRBD2 (5 bases each). Trimming cost V 5 bases and J 6 bases, with 17 bases left between them. From germline, CDR1 is SEHNR and CDR2 FQNEAQ (reference sequence). The CDR3 spans 15 residues. CDR3 region: CASSTTRDPANEQFF. DNA for the CDR3: TGTGCCAGCAGCACGACCCGGGACCCCGCCAATGAGCAGTTCTTC.

The chain employs TRBV11-3 and TRBJ2-1; possibly TRBD2 for D (5 bases). Trimming cost V 5 bases and J 9 bases, with 14 bases left between them. The CDR3 totals 13 residues. Germline CDR1 and CDR2: SGHNT and YENEEA. This CDR3 reads CASSPWQAGEQFF. Written as DNA, the CDR3 is TGTGCCAGCAGCCCCTGGCAGGCGGGTGAGCAGTTCTTC. The entire variable domain, with the rest obtained from reference TRBV11-3 and TRBJ2-1, is as follows: EAGVVQSPRYKIIEKKQPVAFWCNPISGHNTLYWYLQNLGQGPELLIRYENEEAVDDSQLPKDRFSAERLKGVDSTLKIQPAELGDSAVYLCASSPWQAGEQFFGPGTRLTVL.

This clone occurred once. The V and J genes are TRBV5-5 and TRBJ1-1; TRBD1 aligns across 11 bases. The trim removed 2 bases at V and 3 bases at J, leaving 12 bases unmatched. Germline values: CDR1 SGHKS, CDR2 YYEKEE (reference sequence). This CDR3 region has 18 residues. Here the CDR3 reads CASSFIGQGARGHTEAFF. CDR3 nucleotides: TGTGCCAGCAGCTTCATTGGACAGGGGGCGCGTGGTCACACTGAAGCTTTCTTT.

This clone is a singleton in its sample. This chain connects TRBV6-2 or TRBV6-3 to TRBJ2-2; D unclear. Germline V gene data show CDR1 as MNHEY and CDR2 as SVGEGT. This CDR3 spans 16 amino acids. V lost 6 bases and J 1 base, leaving 15 bases between the germline ends. The CDR3 DNA follows: TGTGCCAGCAGCCCCCGTTTGGATTTGAACACCGGGGAGCTGTTTTTT. This gives the protein CASSPRLDLNTGELFF.

The rearrangement joins TRBV27 to TRBJ2-7; maybe TRBD2 (6 bases). Germline CDR1 MNHEY, CDR2 SMNVEV (reference sequence). V lost 6 bases and J lost 1, with 10 bases in between. The CDR3 runs to 13 residues. This CDR3 reads CASSLGLSYEQYF. CDR3 sequence (DNA): TGTGCCAGCAGCCTGGGACTTTCCTACGAGCAGTACTTC.

J is TRBJ1-2 and V is TRBV2; 8 bases match TRBD1. The CDR3 totals 16 residues. V shed 4 bases, J shed 6 bases, and the junction held 13 bases outside the gene matches. Germline loops: CDR1 SNHLY, CDR2 FYNNEI. CDR3 amino acids: CASSAPTLTGVDGYTF. CDR3 DNA: TGTGCCAGCAGTGCCCCGACGTTGACAGGGGTCGATGGCTACACCTTC.

The chain carries TRBV12-5 and TRBJ1-5; 7 bases match TRBD1. V gave up 2 bases and J gave up 5 bases; unmatched junction bases: 6. The length of the CDR3 is 15 residues. Germline-derived CDR1 and CDR2 are LGHNT and FRNRAP. CDR3: CASGLPGGRDQPQHF. Here the CDR3 DNA reads TGTGCTAGTGGTTTGCCAGGGGGGCGGGATCAGCCCCAGCATTTT.

This chain links TRBV7-6 with TRBJ2-7; D remains unclear. CDR3 length equals 11 residues. Per germline, CDR1 SGHVS and CDR2 FNYEAQ. Trimming cost V 2 bases and J 6 bases, with 5 bases left between them. CDR3: CASSLTLEQYF. The CDR3 DNA sequence: TGTGCCAGCAGCTTAACCCTCGAGCAGTACTTC.

Written as DNA, the CDR3 is TGTGCCAGCAGTCCTGGCGGGTTCGGTAGCTCCTACAATGAGCAGTTCTTC. This codes for CASSPGGFGSSYNEQFF. The chain has TRBV27 and TRBJ2-1, with D maybe TRBD2 (5 bases). Germline CDR1 reads MNHEY; CDR2 reads SMNVEV (reference sequence). The germline V and J ends were trimmed by 5 bases and 0 bases, with 17 bases remaining between them. The CDR3 sequence is 17 residues long.

The rearrangement joins TRBV9 to TRBJ2-1, with D tentatively TRBD1 or TRBD2 (5 bases each). The CDR3 covers 15 residues. Germline V gives CDR1 SGDLS, CDR2 YYNGEE. Trimming shortened V by 7 bases and J by 0 bases, and 14 bases separated the two germline ends. The CDR3 spells CASSQWGSSYNEQFF. CDR3 bases: TGTGCCAGCTCCCAGTGGGGGAGCTCCTACAATGAGCAGTTCTTC.

This rearrangement joins TRBV9 to TRBJ1-3; 7 bases agree with TRBD1. The CDR3 extends over 15 amino acids. Losses at the gene ends were 0 bases for V and 0 bases for J; bases not matched to a gene: 0. CDR1 is SGDLS and CDR2 is YYNGEE in the germline V gene. The chain's CDR3 is CASSVGDSSGNTIYF. CDR3 in DNA: TGTGCCAGCAGCGTAGGGGACAGCTCTGGAAACACCATATATTTT.

The V call is TRBV5-6, the J call TRBJ2-3; TRBD1 aligns across 8 bases. The CDR3 loop spans 14 amino acids. Per germline, CDR1 SGHDT and CDR2 YYEEEE. With V trimmed by 9 bases and J by 6 bases, 12 bases remained unmatched. CDR3 protein: CATQQGVTVDTQYF. CDR3 sequence (DNA): TGTGCCACCCAACAGGGGGTGACGGTGGATACGCAGTATTTT.

The genes are TRBV27 and TRBJ2-7, with unresolved D. The V end was cut by 5 bases, the J end by 3 bases, with 11 bases between. The germline V gene encodes CDR1 MNHEY and CDR2 SMNVEV (reference sequence). This CDR3 spans 13 amino acids. DNA of the CDR3: TGTGCCAGCAGTCAGCAGGCGAGCTACGAGCAGTACTTC. Its protein is CASSQQASYEQYF.

DNA for the CDR3: TGTGCCAGCAGTCAGGTTTACAATGAGCAGTTCTTC. Encoded protein: CASSQVYNEQFF. The chain has TRBV27 and TRBJ2-1, with no clear D. The CDR3 consists of 12 residues. Germline values: CDR1 MNHEY, CDR2 SMNVEV (reference sequence). V lost 5 bases, J lost 4 bases, and 6 bases lay in between.

This sequence joins TRBV4-2 and TRBJ2-1; possibly TRBD1 for D (6 bases). V lost 7 bases and J lost 8, with 18 bases in between. The CDR3 length is 14 residues. Per the germline V gene, CDR1 is LGHNA and CDR2 is YNFKEQ. The CDR3 sequence is CASTESNRDHEQFF. The DNA of the CDR3 is TGTGCCAGCACCGAAAGCAACAGGGACCATGAGCAGTTCTTC.

The chain joins TRBV5-4 to TRBJ2-1; tentative D call: TRBD2 (5 bases). The germline CDR1 and CDR2 sequences are SGHNT and YYREEE (reference sequence). The CDR3 loop spans 12 amino acids. The ends were cut back, 2 bases at V and 10 bases at J, with 10 bases in the middle. CDR3 in amino acids: CASSFGTGEQFF. In DNA, the CDR3 is TGTGCCAGCAGCTTCGGTACGGGGGAGCAGTTCTTC.

This clone appeared once. CDR3 sequence (DNA): TGCGCCAGCAGCCAAGGGAGGACGGGGTCCCAAGAGACCCAGTACTTC. It translates to CASSQGRTGSQETQYF. The chain has TRBV4-1 and TRBJ2-5; D may be TRBD2 (5 bases). There are 16 residues in the CDR3. Per germline, CDR1 MGHRA and CDR2 YSYEKL. V lost 1 base, J lost 1 base, and 13 bases lay in between.

The rearrangement uses TRBV19 and TRBJ2-4; D may be TRBD2 (6 bases). Germline-derived CDR1 and CDR2 are LNHDA and SQIVND (reference sequence). Trimming pared 3 bases from V and 9 bases from J, leaving 12 bases between. This CDR3 comprises 13 residues. The CDR3 region has the DNA TGTGCCAGTAGTATGGAGGGGAGGTCCATTCAGTACTTC. Translation: CASSMEGRSIQYF.

The rearrangement links TRBV2 to TRBJ2-2, with 7 bases fitting TRBD1. CDR3 size: 17 residues. Germline V CDR1 and CDR2: SNHLY, FYNNEI. Unmatched junction bases numbered 11, after V lost 6 bases and J lost 1 base. The CDR3 spells CASRPRAGGLNTGELFF. Here the CDR3 DNA reads TGTGCCAGCAGGCCCCGGGCAGGGGGTCTGAACACCGGGGAGCTGTTTTTT.

The chain couples TRBV7-9 to TRBJ1-1; D remains unclear. There are 13 residues in the CDR3. V was pared by 4 bases and J by 0 bases, with 6 bases between. From germline, CDR1 is SEHNR and CDR2 FQNEAQ (reference sequence). The DNA for the CDR3 is TGTGCCAGCAGCTCAGTACTGAACACTGAAGCTTTCTTT. This encodes CASSSVLNTEAFF.